A selection of T cell receptor beta chains follows, all from one sample in a study of T-cell reconstitution after alpha-beta-depleted transplantation in children. Using its own MiXCR run on the PCR reads, TCRdb lists one record per CDR3 protein. The table records almost 500,000 distinct CDR3 sequences, about an eighth of them present only once. Sequences were derived from PBMCs from the stem cell graft donor, sampled from the stem cell graft. Source of these receptors: a human donor who donated a stem cell graft to a child with combined immunodeficiency. Both conserved end residues are part of each CDR3. The D gene is left open where the match is weak. For some rows the clone size is stated as once, few or many, or as a class when expanded; others skip it.

>TRBV30|.|.|TRBJ1-4
CAWRTQVSTNEKLFF
TGTGCCTGGAGGACACAGGTTTCAACTAATGAAAAACTGTTTTTT
>TRBV5-6|.|.|TRBJ2-6
CASSFGWAGANVLTF
TGTGCCAGCAGCTTTGGATGGGCTGGGGCCAACGTCCTGACTTTC
>TRBV7-2|TRBD2|many|TRBJ2-7
CASSLSRTSTYEQYF
TGTGCCAGCAGCTTGTCCCGGACTAGCACCTACGAGCAGTACTTC
>TRBV15|.|few|TRBJ1-2
CATSRDVGQAPLYTF
TGTGCCACCAGCAGAGATGTAGGGCAGGCCCCCCTCTACACCTTC
>TRBV5-1|.|once|TRBJ2-1
CASSPPGSLSYKEQFF
TGCGCCAGCAGCCCCCCCGGGAGTTTGTCTTACAAAGAGCAGTTCTTC
>TRBV5-1|TRBD2|.|TRBJ2-7
CASSLGPTSGSSPYEQYF
TGCGCCAGCAGCTTGGGCCCGACTAGCGGGAGCTCCCCTTACGAGCAGTACTTC
>TRBV25-1|.|.|TRBJ2-7
CASPDRGSYEQYF
TGTGCCAGCCCCGACCGGGGGTCCTACGAGCAGTACTTC
>TRBV13|.|many|TRBJ2-7
CASNSKAQAVSYEQYF
TGTGCCAGCAATTCAAAGGCTCAGGCGGTAAGCTACGAGCAGTACTTC
>TRBV7-9|.|many|TRBJ2-7
CASSPDWGAYEQYF
TGTGCCAGCAGCCCCGACTGGGGGGCCTACGAGCAGTACTTC
>TRBV6-1|.|few|TRBJ1-5
CASSEARVFNQPQHF
TGTGCCAGCAGTGAAGCACGGGTCTTCAATCAGCCCCAGCATTTT
>TRBV4-3|TRBD2|many|TRBJ2-7
CASSQGLPYEQYF
TGCGCCAGCAGCCAGGGACTACCCTACGAGCAGTACTTC
>TRBV7-2|TRBD2|many|TRBJ2-7
CASSLVAGVFEQYF
TGTGCCAGCAGCTTAGTAGCGGGAGTATTCGAGCAGTACTTC
>TRBV18|.|.|TRBJ2-1
CASSPRGGRYNEQFF
TGTGCCAGCTCACCACGGGGCGGACGGTACAATGAGCAGTTCTTC
>TRBV13|.|few|TRBJ2-5
CASSPRAGRQETQYF
TGTGCCAGCAGCCCCCGGGCAGGGAGGCAAGAGACCCAGTACTTC
>TRBV7-8|TRBD1|few|TRBJ2-1
CASSLTGTGGYNEQFF
TGTGCCAGCAGCTTAACCGGGACAGGGGGCTACAATGAGCAGTTCTTC
>TRBV20-1|.|.|TRBJ2-1
CSAYMDLYNEQFF
TGCAGTGCTTACATGGACCTTTACAATGAGCAGTTCTTC
>TRBV6-5|.|few|TRBJ2-7
CASSYGDGSYEQYF
TGTGCCAGCAGTTACGGGGACGGATCCTACGAGCAGTACTTC
>TRBV27|.|many|TRBJ2-2
CATAWLGASGNTGELFF
TGTGCCACTGCCTGGCTGGGGGCTAGCGGAAACACCGGGGAGCTGTTTTTT
>TRBV24-1|TRBD1|many|TRBJ2-2
CATSDLQGWTSGELFF
TGTGCCACCAGTGATTTACAGGGGTGGACGTCCGGGGAGCTGTTTTTT
>TRBV15|TRBD2|many|TRBJ2-1
CATRGLAGPFEYNEQFF
TGTGCCACCAGGGGACTAGCGGGACCATTCGAGTACAATGAGCAGTTCTTC
>TRBV5-1|.|.|TRBJ2-1
CASSRGLHNEQFF
TGCGCCAGCAGCAGGGGACTCCACAATGAGCAGTTCTTC
>TRBV29-1|TRBD2|many|TRBJ2-1
CSPKLAGGRNEQFF
TGCAGCCCCAAACTAGCGGGGGGGCGAAATGAGCAGTTCTTC
>TRBV12-3/TRBV12-4|TRBD1|many|TRBJ2-7
CASSPQGREQYF
TGTGCCAGCAGCCCACAGGGGCGTGAGCAGTACTTC
>TRBV18|.|.|TRBJ2-7
CASSSVGEEQYF
TGTGCCAGCTCGTCCGTGGGAGAAGAGCAGTACTTC
>TRBV7-2|TRBD1|few|TRBJ2-7
CASTGGTGQIYEQYF
TGTGCCAGCACTGGAGGGACAGGGCAAATTTACGAGCAGTACTTC
>TRBV20-1|.|.|TRBJ2-2
CSARPRGGTGELFF
TGCAGTGCCAGACCACGGGGTGGCACCGGGGAGCTGTTTTTT
>TRBV7-6|TRBD2|.|TRBJ2-7
CASSAFAGESYEQYF
TGTGCCAGCAGCGCCTTCGCGGGGGAGTCCTACGAGCAGTACTTC
>TRBV4-2|TRBD2|.|TRBJ2-2
CASRLAGATLNTGELFF
TGTGCCAGCCGACTAGCGGGGGCAACCTTGAACACCGGGGAGCTGTTTTTT
>TRBV4-3|.|.|TRBJ1-6
CASSQDPKDSPLHF
TGCGCCAGCAGCCAGGACCCCAAGGATTCACCCCTCCACTTT
>TRBV10-3|.|few|TRBJ2-7
CAIRPGVTSSEQYF
TGTGCCATCAGACCAGGGGTTACCTCTTCCGAGCAGTACTTC
>TRBV7-2|.|few|TRBJ1-2
CASTLNGDNGGYTF
TGTGCCAGCACCCTCAACGGGGATAACGGGGGCTACACCTTC
>TRBV24-1|.|many|TRBJ2-3
CATSGGQAGSVDTQYF
TGTGCCACCAGTGGGGGTCAGGCAGGGTCGGTGGATACGCAGTATTTT
>TRBV5-1|.|few|TRBJ1-1
CASSIGFVNTEAFF
TGCGCCAGCAGCATAGGGTTTGTGAACACTGAAGCTTTCTTT
>TRBV5-1|TRBD1|.|TRBJ2-7
CASSLDYNGGTGGHEQYF
TGCGCCAGCAGCTTAGATTATAATGGCGGGACAGGGGGCCACGAGCAGTACTTC
>TRBV12-3/TRBV12-4|.|many|TRBJ2-7
CASSTGGSLYEQYF
TGTGCCAGCAGTACTGGGGGATCCCTCTACGAGCAGTACTTC
>TRBV7-8|TRBD1|few|TRBJ2-1
CASSLARGLNEQFF
TGTGCCAGCAGCTTAGCGAGGGGGCTGAATGAGCAGTTCTTC
>TRBV30|.|once|TRBJ1-1
CAWMQGLNTEAFF
TGTGCCTGGATGCAGGGGCTGAACACTGAAGCTTTCTTT
>TRBV5-1|TRBD1|.|TRBJ2-2
CASGGTGIAGELFF
TGCGCCAGCGGAGGGACAGGGATCGCCGGGGAGCTGTTTTTT
>TRBV6-5|.|few|TRBJ1-2
CASSYSSGRVEGYTF
TGTGCCAGCAGTTACTCGAGCGGACGCGTGGAGGGCTACACCTTC
>TRBV5-1|.|.|TRBJ1-4
CASSLEARTKGNEKLFF
TGCGCCAGCAGCTTGGAGGCCCGAACAAAGGGTAATGAAAAACTGTTTTTT
>TRBV6-2/TRBV6-3|TRBD2|many|TRBJ2-1
CASSGPSGGVYEQFF
TGTGCCAGCAGTGGCCCTAGCGGGGGAGTGTATGAGCAGTTCTTC
>TRBV6-5|.|.|TRBJ2-7
CASSYSTGGFYEQYF
TGTGCCAGCAGTTACTCGACGGGTGGTTTCTACGAGCAGTACTTC
>TRBV6-6|.|many|TRBJ2-1
CASSLIQVNEQFF
TGTGCCAGCAGTTTAATTCAGGTTAATGAGCAGTTCTTC
>TRBV5-4|.|few|TRBJ2-2
CASSRASTGELFF
TGTGCCAGCAGCCGAGCAAGCACCGGGGAGCTGTTTTTT
>TRBV7-2|.|few|TRBJ1-2
CASSLTPPAGADGYTF
TGTGCCAGCAGCTTAACCCCCCCCGCAGGGGCGGATGGCTACACCTTC
>TRBV5-1|TRBD1|.|TRBJ1-4
CASSQTGGIGKLFF
TGCGCCAGCAGCCAGACAGGGGGAATAGGAAAACTGTTTTTT
>TRBV7-2|TRBD1|few|TRBJ1-2
CASSFGQAVYGYTF
TGTGCCAGCAGCTTTGGACAGGCAGTCTATGGCTACACCTTC